This T cell receptor (beta chain) was recovered during a study of regulatory T cells in long-lasting Graves disease. Regarding time point: newly diagnosed GD, antithyroid drugs for less than 3 months. From PBMCs, RNA was extracted and then used to make the TCR library. With iRepertoire HTBI primers and Arm-PCR of CDR3 regions, TCR beta libraries were built. TCRdb passed the multiplex PCR reads through MiXCR, listing each CDR3 protein once. This sample has around 420,000 distinct CDR3 sequences, with around 16% found just once. Many counts were recorded for this clonotype. Germline V gene data show CDR1 as MDHEN and CDR2 as SYDVKM. V was clipped by 4 bases and J by 11 bases, with 11 bases between them. CDR3 length equals 11 residues. This same sample was also part of a study on T cells in Graves' hyperthyroidism and ophthalmopathy.

V gene TRBV28 combines with J gene TRBJ1-2; possible D gene TRBD1, 5 bases. This material consisted of peripheral blood mononuclear cells (PBMCs), taken at new diagnosis, from a patient treated with antithyroid drugs. The sequence derives from a woman in her 40s with Graves disease. The CDR3 spells CASSSRAGYTF. The CDR3 region has the DNA TGTGCCAGCAGTTCCCGGGCAGGGTACACCTTC.